The 24 T cell receptor beta chains given below trace back to one sample, sequenced in a study of cytotoxic CD8 clonotypes in ibrutinib-treated CLL. Produced via immunoSEQ multiplex PCR; TCRdb's table is partial and in-frame only. The table shows about 200,000 clones, with approximately 68% occurring only once. Source: PBMCs, taken after 24 months of ibrutinib treatment. Receptors were obtained from a human donor with chronic lymphocytic leukemia.

This clone appeared once. The rearrangement links TRBV10-3 to TRBJ2-7; perhaps TRBD1 as D (6 bases). With 0 bases removed from V and 7 bases from J, the gap between germline ends came to 10 bases. Germline V gene sequence: CDR1 ENHRY, CDR2 SYGVKD. This CDR3 comprises 13 residues. The CDR3 region is CAISESDRYEQYF. The DNA for the CDR3 is TGTGCCATCAGTGAGTCTGACAGGTATGAGCAGTACTTC.

The rearrangement joins TRBV4-1 to TRBJ2-2, with D unresolved. The V end lost 4 bases, the J end lost 1 base, and 10 bases lay between the germline ends. The CDR3 loop spans 15 amino acids. CDR1 is MGHRA, CDR2 YSYEKL, per germline. CDR3: CASSPTPLNTGELFF. The DNA for the CDR3 is TGCGCCAGCAGCCCAACTCCCCTGAACACCGGGGAGCTGTTTTTT.

This chain connects TRBV6-5 to TRBJ1-2; 10 nucleotides match TRBD1. The CDR3 has 14 residues. The germline V gene encodes CDR1 MNHEY and CDR2 SVGAGI. V lost 0 bases, J lost 7 bases, and 2 bases stayed unmatched. Written as DNA, the CDR3 is TGTGCCAGCAGTTACTCTTGGACAGGGGGTGGCTACACCTTC. Its protein is CASSYSWTGGGYTF.

The chain joins TRBV27 to TRBJ1-5, with D possibly being TRBD1 (5 bases). Trimming took off 4 bases at V and 5 bases at J, with 12 bases between the two ends. CDR3 length: 14 residues. Germline assignment: CDR1 MNHEY and CDR2 SMNVEV (reference sequence). Here the CDR3 DNA reads TGTGCCAGCAGTTCGCAGGGAGGCTATCAGCCCCAGCATTTT. Protein product: CASSSQGGYQPQHF.

V and J are TRBV7-2 and TRBJ2-3, with D possibly matching TRBD1 (5 bases). The V end was cut by 3 bases, the J end by 7 bases, with 11 bases between. This CDR3 is 13 amino acids long. The germline CDR1 and CDR2 sequences are SGHTA and FQGNSA. CDR3 in amino acids: CASSFQGANTQYF. DNA for the CDR3: TGTGCCAGCAGCTTCCAGGGTGCAAATACGCAGTATTTT.

The chain employs TRBV28 and TRBJ1-5; TRBD1 matches at 9 bases. V shed 6 bases and J 1 base; nucleotides not matched to a gene: 7. Germline CDR1 MDHEN, CDR2 SYDVKM. This CDR3 has 16 residues. The CDR3 region is CASRPGTGWSNQPQHF. In DNA form, the CDR3 reads TGTGCCAGCAGGCCCGGGACAGGGTGGAGCAATCAGCCCCAGCATTTT.

V is TRBV27 and J is TRBJ2-1, with 7 nucleotides matching TRBD2. After removal of 7 bases from V and 7 bases from J, the junction contained 13 bases not matched to a gene. CDR1 is MNHEY, CDR2 SMNVEV, per germline (reference sequence). The CDR3 has 15 residues. CDR3 in DNA: TGTGCCAGCACCACGACTAGCAGGCAACTTAATGAGCAGTTCTTC. Translated, it gives CASTTTSRQLNEQFF.

The chain recombines TRBV5-1 with TRBJ2-7, with D perhaps matching TRBD2 (5 bases). The CDR3 consists of 14 residues. The ends were cut back, 1 base at V and 5 bases at J, with 13 bases in the middle. Germline V gene sequence: CDR1 SGHRS, CDR2 YFSETQ. The CDR3 spells CASSLPGLGNEQYF. The CDR3 region has the DNA TGCGCCAGCAGCTTGCCAGGACTCGGTAACGAGCAGTACTTC. The whole variable domain, filled in from reference TRBV5-1 and TRBJ2-7, reads KAGVTQTPRYLIKTRGQQVTLSCSPISGHRSVSWYQQTPGQGLQFLFEYFSETQRNKGNFPGRFSGRQFSNSRSEMNVSTLELGDSALYLCASSLPGLGNEQYFGPGTRLTVT.

V usage is TRBV4-2 and J usage is TRBJ2-2; tentative D call: TRBD2 (5 bases). CDR1 LGHNA and CDR2 YNFKEQ come from the germline V gene. Trimming cost V 0 bases and J 5 bases, with 13 bases left between them. CDR3 length: 16 residues. For the CDR3, the DNA is TGTGCCAGCAGCCAAGATTTTCCTAGCCAAACCGGGGAGCTGTTTTTT. It yields the protein CASSQDFPSQTGELFF.

The chain is built from TRBV6-1 and TRBJ2-5, with D possibly being TRBD1 (6 bases). V lost 8 bases and J 1 base, leaving 11 bases between the germline ends. The CDR3 covers 13 residues. The germline V gene has CDR1 MNHNS and CDR2 SASEGT. The CDR3 is CASGQGLQETQYF. For the CDR3, the DNA is TGTGCCAGCGGGCAGGGGCTCCAAGAGACCCAGTACTTC.

The chain links TRBV2 to TRBJ1-1; TRBD1 matches 7 bases. With 2 bases clipped from V and 6 bases from J, the junction kept 12 bases outside the gene matches. The germline CDR1 and CDR2 sequences are SNHLY and FYNNEI. This CDR3 has 16 residues. The CDR3 DNA reads TGTGCCAGCAGTGAAACCAGGACAGGAAGGGACCCTGAAGCTTTCTTT. Its translation is CASSETRTGRDPEAFF.

This chain uses TRBV5-4 with TRBJ2-1, with TRBD2 identical over 7 bases. The length of the CDR3 is 13 residues. With V trimmed by 7 bases and J by 5 bases, 6 bases remained unmatched. Germline V CDR1 and CDR2: SGHNT, YYREEE (reference sequence). The CDR3 reads CASSRDYDNEQFF. The CDR3 nucleotides are TGTGCCAGCTCCCGGGACTACGACAATGAGCAGTTCTTC.

This rearrangement joins TRBV27 to TRBJ2-1; D remains ambiguous. Germline V gene lookup returns CDR1 MNHEY and CDR2 SMNVEV (reference sequence). Trimming stripped 0 bases from V and 9 bases from J, with 12 bases between. The CDR3 has 14 amino acids. CDR3 coding DNA: TGTGCCAGCAGTTTATCTCGGAGTGTCTCTGAGCAGTTCTTC. Its translation is CASSLSRSVSEQFF.

The V and J genes are TRBV2 and TRBJ2-3; TRBD1 might be the D (6 bases). Trimming took off 5 bases at V and 0 bases at J, with 12 bases between the two ends. Germline V gives CDR1 SNHLY, CDR2 FYNNEI. The CDR3 totals 15 residues. CDR3 loop: CASSKQGSSTDTQYF. For the CDR3, the DNA is TGTGCCAGCAGTAAACAGGGATCTAGCACAGATACGCAGTATTTT.

The chain links TRBV7-9 to TRBJ2-5, with D perhaps matching TRBD2 (5 bases). Germline-derived CDR1 and CDR2 are SEHNR and FQNEAQ (reference sequence). V dropped 7 bases and J dropped 3 bases, with 18 bases sitting between them. The CDR3 covers 15 residues. The CDR3 sequence: CASTLTAALEETQYF. DNA of the CDR3: TGTGCCAGCACCCTAACAGCGGCTTTGGAAGAGACCCAGTACTTC.

The chain recombines TRBV18 with TRBJ2-2, with 11 bases that match TRBD2. The CDR3 length is 15 residues. Germline CDR1 is KGHSH and CDR2 is LQKENI. The trim removed 5 bases at V and 1 base at J, leaving 0 bases unmatched. CDR3 sequence reads: CASSTSGRNTGELFF. Written as DNA, the CDR3 is TGTGCCAGCTCAACTAGCGGGAGGAACACCGGGGAGCTGTTTTTT.

The chain is built from TRBV2 and TRBJ2-7; no firm D call. The CDR3 sequence is 12 residues long. The V end lost 4 bases, the J end lost 1 base, and 5 bases lay between the germline ends. In germline, CDR1 is SNHLY, CDR2 FYNNEI. In nucleotides, the CDR3 is TGTGCCAGCAGTGGGTCTTCCTACGAGCAGTACTTC. Protein: CASSGSSYEQYF.

V and J are TRBV11-2 and TRBJ2-3; D unresolved. Germline loops: CDR1 SGHAT, CDR2 FQNNGV. CDR3 length: 15 amino acids. Trimming took off 1 base at V and 2 bases at J, with 10 bases between the two ends. In DNA, the CDR3 is TGTGCCAGCAGCTTAGTTTCGCTTATCACAGATACGCAGTATTTT. Protein sequence: CASSLVSLITDTQYF.

The V and J genes are TRBV13 and TRBJ2-1, with 11 nucleotides matching TRBD2. V dropped 2 bases and J dropped 7; count of bases not matched to a gene: 7. Per germline, CDR1 PRHDT and CDR2 FYEKMQ (reference sequence). The CDR3 covers 16 residues. CDR3 residues: CASSLTSGSSRNEQFF. As DNA, the CDR3 is TGTGCCAGCAGCTTAACTAGCGGGAGTTCTAGAAATGAGCAGTTCTTC.

V and J are TRBV2 and TRBJ2-7; TRBD2 matches 8 bases. There are 18 residues in the CDR3. The germline gives CDR1 SNHLY, CDR2 FYNNEI. V lost 4 bases, J lost 7 bases, and 21 bases stayed unmatched. The chain's CDR3 is CASSVPLGRLAYSLEQYF. The CDR3 DNA reads as TGTGCCAGCAGTGTGCCCCTAGGCCGACTAGCGTATTCCCTTGAGCAGTACTTC.

The chain recombines TRBV29-1 with TRBJ2-4, with 9 bases lining up with TRBD1. The CDR3 sequence is 13 residues long. Trimming removed 3 bases from V and 9 bases from J; junction bases left unmatched: 6. Germline values: CDR1 SQVTM, CDR2 ANQGSEA. The CDR3 loop is CSVDETGGSIQYF. The CDR3 region has the DNA TGCAGCGTTGATGAGACAGGGGGTAGCATTCAGTACTTC.

This clone was observed a single time. The chain is built from TRBV14 and TRBJ2-7; the D is unclear. Trimming cost V 4 bases and J 2 bases, with 12 bases left between them. This CDR3 region has 14 residues. Germline CDR1 and CDR2: SGHDN and FVKESK. This CDR3 reads CASSRVAQPYEQYF. In DNA form, the CDR3 reads TGTGCCAGCAGCCGTGTGGCGCAGCCCTACGAGCAGTACTTC.

The chain employs TRBV29-1 and TRBJ2-1; a weak D match, TRBD1 (5 bases). With 6 bases removed from V and 3 bases from J, the gap between germline ends came to 9 bases. The CDR3 loop spans 12 amino acids. The germline CDR1 and CDR2 sequences are SQVTM and ANQGSEA. CDR3 nucleotides: TGCAGCGTGATCGACAGCTACAATGAGCAGTTCTTC. Protein: CSVIDSYNEQFF.

There are a few counts of this clone. J is TRBJ2-7 and V is TRBV4-3; tentatively, D is TRBD2 (5 bases). The germline gives CDR1 LGHNA, CDR2 YSLEER. The V end was cut by 0 bases, the J end by 5 bases, with 23 bases between. The CDR3 contains 18 residues. CDR3 region: CASSQEPAGSGSSHEQYF. In DNA form, the CDR3 reads TGCGCCAGCAGCCAAGAACCCGCTGGGAGTGGGAGTTCCCACGAGCAGTACTTC.